Sequencing of this T cell receptor beta chain was carried out in a study of T cells in Graves' hyperthyroidism and ophthalmopathy. This clonotype was counted at least ten times. V gave up 2 bases and J gave up 5 bases, with 15 bases separating them. Germline lookup yields CDR1 MGHRA and CDR2 YSYEKL. There are 15 residues in the CDR3. Regions amplified from RNA transcripts were the TCR beta CDR3 regions. Carried out on the TCR CDR3, a first-round RT-PCR used the HTBI primer set. TCRdb re-called the multiplex PCR reads with MiXCR, one entry per CDR3 protein. The table shows more than 300,000 distinct CDR3 sequences, with around 15% occurring only once.

What was sequenced was blood. This chain connects TRBV4-1 to TRBJ1-2; possibly TRBD1 for D (6 bases). The sequence derives from a young woman with Graves' ophthalmopathy. For the CDR3, the DNA is TGCGCCAGCAGCCAACAGGAATGGGGGGCGTATGGCTACACCTTC. Translated: CASSQQEWGAYGYTF.